This T cell receptor beta chain was obtained from a study of T-cell reconstitution after alpha-beta-depleted transplantation in children. Unique molecular identifiers featured in how the TCRbeta library was prepared. Each CDR3 protein is one row after TCRdb ran MiXCR on the PCR reads. The sample contains around 370,000 distinct CDR3 sequences, about 16% of which appear only once. Regarding the study as a whole: T cells produced anew were the main source of T-cell counts and diversity one year after transplant.

This CDR3 is 14 amino acids long. Trimming removed 5 bases at V and 5 bases at J, with 12 bases between. Germline CDR1 reads LGHNT; CDR2 reads FRNRAP. About this clonotype: As yet, its antigen is unknown.

The sequence was collected from a male patient between 2 and 10 years old who had a stem cell transplant for acute lymphoblastic leukemia, so the T cells may come from the graft donor. Sequencing was performed on PBMCs, mostly from graft donor cells, taken 360 days after TCRalphabeta/CD19-depleted stem cell transplant. The rearrangement uses TRBV12-5 and TRBJ2-2, with D unclear. CDR3 coding DNA: TGTGCTAGTGGTCCCTGGCATTTAACCGGGGAGCTGTTTTTT. Encoded protein: CASGPWHLTGELFF. The complete variable domain, with remaining parts taken from reference TRBV12-5 and TRBJ2-2, reads DARVTQTPRHKVTEMGQEVTMRCQPILGHNTVFWYRQTMMQGLELLAYFRNRAPLDDSGMPKDRFSAEMPDATLATLKIQPSEPRDSAVYFCASGPWHLTGELFFGEGSRLTVL.